This is a list of T cell receptor beta chains from one sample in a study of T cells in Graves' hyperthyroidism and ophthalmopathy. From the multiplex PCR reads, TCRdb called clonotypes with MiXCR, one entry per CDR3 protein. The repertoire holds 490,000 or so distinct CDR3 sequences, approximately 23% seen once, with about half in the top ten. The sample comprised blood. These receptors were collected from a woman in her sixties or seventies with Graves' ophthalmopathy. The CDR3 runs from the conserved cysteine through the conserved F or W. A D gene is named only where the DNA matches it firmly. The listing skips clone size in some rows; elsewhere it reads once, few, many or a size class.

d_call clone_size j_call v_call cdr3_nt cdr3_aa
TRBD2 many TRBJ2-7 TRBV18 TGTGCCAGCTCCCCGCTCGGGCGGGAGGGTGAGCAGTACTTC CASSPLGREGEQYF
TRBD2 - TRBJ2-7 TRBV4-3 TGCGCCAGCAGCCAAACTAGCGACTTCGGCTACGAGCAGTACTTC CASSQTSDFGYEQYF
- many TRBJ1-3 TRBV7-2 TGTGCCAGCAGCTTAGCCGCTGGAAACACCATATATTTT CASSLAAGNTIYF
- few TRBJ2-1 TRBV6-2/TRBV6-3 TGTGCCAGCAGTGCAGGAGCGGGCAGCTACAATGAGCAGTTCTTC CASSAGAGSYNEQFF
- few TRBJ2-3 TRBV30 TGTGCCTGGAGTGTTGGGGCTCTTGCCACAGATACGCAGTATTTT CAWSVGALATDTQYF
TRBD2 few TRBJ2-1 TRBV5-6 TGTGCCAGCAGCCCCGGGACTAGCGGGATTGAGCAGTTCTTC CASSPGTSGIEQFF
- - TRBJ2-7 TRBV7-2 TGTGCCAGCAGCTTAAGGTTCTTCAGGACCAGGGATTTCTACGAGCAGTACTTC CASSLRFFRTRDFYEQYF
TRBD2 - TRBJ2-2 TRBV12-3/TRBV12-4 TGTGCCAGCAGCCCCGGGACTAGCGGGAGTACCGGGGAGCTGTTTTTT CASSPGTSGSTGELFF
- - TRBJ2-1 TRBV19 TGTGCCAGTAGTACCTATAGCGGACCCGCCAATGAGCAGTTCTTC CASSTYSGPANEQFF
- once TRBJ2-5 TRBV19 TGTGCCAGTAGTATAGGTTCGGGGGTATGGGAGACCCAGTACTTC CASSIGSGVWETQYF
TRBD1 - TRBJ2-7 TRBV7-8 TGTGCCAGCAGGAGAACGGGACAGCCCTACGAGCAGTACTTC CASRRTGQPYEQYF
- - TRBJ1-6 TRBV30 TGTGCCTGGAGTGCGGGATCCAATTCACCCCTCCACTTT CAWSAGSNSPLHF
- many TRBJ1-6 TRBV10-3 TGTGCCATCAGTGAGAGGCTAGGGGACCCTTCACCCCTCCACTTT CAISERLGDPSPLHF
- many TRBJ1-1 TRBV28 TGTGCCAGTTCTAACACTGAAGCTTTCTTT CASSNTEAFF
- - TRBJ2-1 TRBV20-1 TGCAGTGCTAGAGTTGGGCACGGATTATACAATGAGCAGTTCTTC CSARVGHGLYNEQFF
- few TRBJ2-1 TRBV3-1 TGTGCCAGCAGCCTCGGGACTCTAGAGCAGTTCTTC CASSLGTLEQFF
TRBD1 many TRBJ1-2 TRBV12-3/TRBV12-4 TGTGCCAGCAGCAAAACAGGGGTTGGAGGCTACACCTTC CASSKTGVGGYTF
- many TRBJ1-5 TRBV2 TGTGCCAGCACCTTCTTACTTGGGCAGCCCCAGCATTTT CASTFLLGQPQHF
- - TRBJ2-2 TRBV7-2 TGTGCCAGCAGCTCAGGGGGGCTAGTCTTAACCGGGGAGCTGTTTTTT CASSSGGLVLTGELFF
- few TRBJ1-5 TRBV2 TGTGCCAGCAGTTCTTTGGGGGTCAATCAGCCCCAGCATTTT CASSSLGVNQPQHF
- - TRBJ2-6 TRBV12-5 TGTGCTAGTGGTTCAGGCCAGATCTCTGGGGCCAACGTCCTGACTTTC CASGSGQISGANVLTF
TRBD2 - TRBJ2-3 TRBV12-3/TRBV12-4 TGTGCCAGCAGCTTTACTAGCGTCGCTAGCACAGATACGCAGTATTTT CASSFTSVASTDTQYF
- many TRBJ1-5 TRBV28 TGTGCCAGCAGTTTTAACGGTAACAATCAGCCCCAGCATTTT CASSFNGNNQPQHF
TRBD2 - TRBJ2-1 TRBV6-2/TRBV6-3 TGTGCCAGCAGCCGGCTAGCGGGAGAAGTCAATGAGCAGTTCTTC CASSRLAGEVNEQFF
- - TRBJ1-1 TRBV29-1 TGCAGCGTCACAAAGTACACTGAAGCTTTCTTT CSVTKYTEAFF
- many TRBJ2-3 TRBV28 TGTGCCAGCAGTGTTAGAGGCACAGATACGCAGTATTTT CASSVRGTDTQYF
- many TRBJ2-2 TRBV7-2 TGTGCCAGCAGCTTAGTCCGGGGGACCGGGGAGCTGTTTTTT CASSLVRGTGELFF
- - TRBJ1-3 TRBV14 TGTGCCAGCAGCCAAGTTCCAGGGGCTCGAAACACCATATATTTT CASSQVPGARNTIYF
TRBD2 - TRBJ2-5 TRBV12-3/TRBV12-4 TGTGCCAGCAGTTTAAACGGGAGGGGGGAAGAGACCCAGTACTTC CASSLNGRGEETQYF
TRBD2 few TRBJ2-5 TRBV20-1 TGCAGTGCTGGGACTAGCGAGTCTTACCAAGAGACCCAGTACTTC CSAGTSESYQETQYF
- few TRBJ2-5 TRBV20-1 TGCAGTGCTCCTGAGGGGTCCCCTACGATCGTTGAGACCCAGTACTTC CSAPEGSPTIVETQYF